A single sample is the source of the 3 T cell receptor beta chains below, sequenced in a study of blood T cell repertoires in COVID-19 (dated by TCRdb to about 2020). Libraries were constructed by the immunoSEQ multiplex PCR assay. The immuneACCESS repertoire file appears here via TCRdb, limited to in-frame rearrangements. These files lack a portion of the clones; in checked studies, under half of the deficit traces to unresolved V genes, and the cause of the others is not known. For this sample the table gives over 10,000 clones, of which 71% were detected only once. The ten largest clones add up to 5.5% to 7% of the sample. Input material: peripheral blood. These receptor sequences come from a man between 60 and 75 years old with COVID-19, enrolled during active disease.

This sequence joins TRBV19 and TRBJ1-1, with D hard to call. In germline, CDR1 is LNHDA, CDR2 SQIVND (reference sequence). The CDR3 runs to 12 residues. V was trimmed by 4 bases and J by 4 bases, leaving 7 bases between them. The CDR3 DNA sequence: TGTGCCAGTAGTAATCCCGGCACTGAAGCTTTCTTT. Its protein product is CASSNPGTEAFF.

This clone was observed a few times. V and J are TRBV28 and TRBJ1-5; D uncertain. The CDR3 extends over 12 amino acids. The V gene's germline CDR1 is MDHEN and CDR2 SYDVKM. The V end lost 6 bases, the J end lost 8 bases, and 11 bases lay between the germline ends. The DNA of the CDR3 is TGTGCCAGCAGCCTACCGGGGAAGCCCCAGCATTTT. It specifies CASSLPGKPQHF.

The rearrangement uses TRBV4-2 and TRBJ2-5, with 14 bases lining up with TRBD2. The length of the CDR3 is 19 residues. Trimming took 2 bases from V and 5 from J; bases not matched to a gene: 13. Per the germline V gene, CDR1 is LGHNA and CDR2 is YNFKEQ. CDR3 in DNA: TGTGCCAGCAGCCAACCTACGGGACTAGCGGGAGTACGGTTCGAGACCCAGTACTTC. As protein: CASSQPTGLAGVRFETQYF.